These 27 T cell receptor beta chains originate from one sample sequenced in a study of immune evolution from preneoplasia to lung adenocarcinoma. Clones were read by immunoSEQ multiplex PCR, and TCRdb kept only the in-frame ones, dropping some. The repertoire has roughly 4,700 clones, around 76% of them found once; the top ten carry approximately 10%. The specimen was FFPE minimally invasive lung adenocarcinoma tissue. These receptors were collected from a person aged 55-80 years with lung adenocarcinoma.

The CDR3 reads CASSPREGDLVNTEAFF. The CDR3 coding sequence is TGTGCCAGCAGCCCCCGGGAGGGGGACCTCGTGAACACTGAAGCTTTCTTT. The genes are TRBV9 and TRBJ1-1, with a weak D call TRBD1 (6 bases). This CDR3 contains 17 residues. V was shortened by 4 bases and J by 0 bases, with 19 bases between the two germline ends. Germline CDR1 SGDLS, CDR2 YYNGEE.

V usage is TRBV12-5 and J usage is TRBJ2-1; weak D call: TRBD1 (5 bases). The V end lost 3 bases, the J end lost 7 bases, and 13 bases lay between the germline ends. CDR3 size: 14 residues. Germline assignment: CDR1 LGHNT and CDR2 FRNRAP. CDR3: CASGLATGINEQFF. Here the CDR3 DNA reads TGTGCTAGTGGTTTAGCTACAGGCATTAATGAGCAGTTCTTC.

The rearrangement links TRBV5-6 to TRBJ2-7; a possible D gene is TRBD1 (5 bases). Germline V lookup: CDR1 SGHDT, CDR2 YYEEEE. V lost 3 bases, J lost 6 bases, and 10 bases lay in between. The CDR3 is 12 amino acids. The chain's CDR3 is CASSWEGVEQYF. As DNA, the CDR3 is TGTGCCAGCAGCTGGGAAGGGGTCGAGCAGTACTTC.

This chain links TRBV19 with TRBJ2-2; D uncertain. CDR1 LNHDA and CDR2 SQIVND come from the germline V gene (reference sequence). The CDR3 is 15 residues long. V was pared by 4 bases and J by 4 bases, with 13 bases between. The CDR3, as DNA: TGTGCCAGTAGTACCCCGACGGGCATCACCGGGGAGCTGTTTTTT. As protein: CASSTPTGITGELFF.

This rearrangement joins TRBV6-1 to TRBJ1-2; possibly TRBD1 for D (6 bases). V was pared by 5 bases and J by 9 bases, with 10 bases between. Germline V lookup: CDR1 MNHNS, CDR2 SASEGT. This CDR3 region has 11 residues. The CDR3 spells CASSNRVSYTF. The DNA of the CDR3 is TGTGCCAGCAGTAACAGGGTGAGCTACACCTTC.

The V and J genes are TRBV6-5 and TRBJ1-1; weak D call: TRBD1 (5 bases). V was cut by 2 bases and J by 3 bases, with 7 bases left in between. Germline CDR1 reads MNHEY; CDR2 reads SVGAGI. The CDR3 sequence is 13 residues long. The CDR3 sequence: CASSYGGHTEAFF. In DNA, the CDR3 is TGTGCCAGCAGTTACGGGGGACACACTGAAGCTTTCTTT.

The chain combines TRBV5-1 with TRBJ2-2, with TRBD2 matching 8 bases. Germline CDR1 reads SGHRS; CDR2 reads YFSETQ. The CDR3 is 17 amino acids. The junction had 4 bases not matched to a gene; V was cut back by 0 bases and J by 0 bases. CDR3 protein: CASSLGLAGSNTGELFF. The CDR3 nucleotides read TGCGCCAGCAGCTTGGGGCTAGCGGGCTCGAACACCGGGGAGCTGTTTTTT.

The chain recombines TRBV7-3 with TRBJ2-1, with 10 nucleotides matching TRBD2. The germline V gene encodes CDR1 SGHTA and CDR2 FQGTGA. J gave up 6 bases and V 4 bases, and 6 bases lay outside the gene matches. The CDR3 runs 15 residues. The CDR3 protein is CASSSLAGAGNEQFF. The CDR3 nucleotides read TGTGCCAGCAGCTCCCTAGCGGGGGCGGGCAATGAGCAGTTCTTC. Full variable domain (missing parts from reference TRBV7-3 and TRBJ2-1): GAGVSQTPSNKVTEKGKYVELRCDPISGHTALYWYRQSLGQGPEFLIYFQGTGAADDSGLPNDRFFAVRPEGSVSTLKIQRTERGDSAVYLCASSSLAGAGNEQFFGPGTRLTVL.

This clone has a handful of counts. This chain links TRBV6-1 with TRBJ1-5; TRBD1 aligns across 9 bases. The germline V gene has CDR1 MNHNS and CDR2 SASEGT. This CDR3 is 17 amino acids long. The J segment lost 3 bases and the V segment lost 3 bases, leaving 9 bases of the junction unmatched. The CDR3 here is CASSDPGTGNHNQPQHF. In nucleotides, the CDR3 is TGTGCCAGCAGTGACCCCGGGACAGGGAACCACAATCAGCCCCAGCATTTT.

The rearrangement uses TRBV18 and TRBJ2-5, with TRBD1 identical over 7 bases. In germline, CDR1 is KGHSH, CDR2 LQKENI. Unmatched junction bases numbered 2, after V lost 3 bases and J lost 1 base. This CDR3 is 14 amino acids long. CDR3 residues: CASSPGTVQETQYF. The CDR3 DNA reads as TGTGCCAGCTCACCCGGGACAGTCCAAGAGACCCAGTACTTC. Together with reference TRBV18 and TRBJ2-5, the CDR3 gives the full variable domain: NAGVMQNPRHLVRRRGQEARLRCSPMKGHSHVYWYRQLPEEGLKFMVYLQKENIIDESGMPKERFSAEFPKEGPSILRIQQVVRGDSAAYFCASSPGTVQETQYFGPGTRLLVL.

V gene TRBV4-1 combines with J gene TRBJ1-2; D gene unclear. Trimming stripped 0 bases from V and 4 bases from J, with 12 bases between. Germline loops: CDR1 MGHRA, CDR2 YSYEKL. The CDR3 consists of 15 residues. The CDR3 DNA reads TGCGCCAGCAGCCAAGACGCGACGGGCCTCTATGGCTACACCTTC. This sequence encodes CASSQDATGLYGYTF.

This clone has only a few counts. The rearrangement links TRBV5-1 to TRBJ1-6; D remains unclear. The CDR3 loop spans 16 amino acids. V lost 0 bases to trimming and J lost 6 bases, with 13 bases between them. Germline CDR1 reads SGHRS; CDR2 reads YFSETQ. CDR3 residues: CASSLETATFNSPLHF. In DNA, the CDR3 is TGCGCCAGCAGCTTGGAAACAGCTACTTTTAATTCACCCCTCCACTTT.

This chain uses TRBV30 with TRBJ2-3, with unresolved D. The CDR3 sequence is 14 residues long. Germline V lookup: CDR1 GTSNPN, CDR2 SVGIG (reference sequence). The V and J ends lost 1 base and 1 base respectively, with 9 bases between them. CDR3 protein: CAWSAVDRTDTQYF. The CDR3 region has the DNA TGTGCCTGGAGTGCAGTAGACCGCACAGATACGCAGTATTTT.

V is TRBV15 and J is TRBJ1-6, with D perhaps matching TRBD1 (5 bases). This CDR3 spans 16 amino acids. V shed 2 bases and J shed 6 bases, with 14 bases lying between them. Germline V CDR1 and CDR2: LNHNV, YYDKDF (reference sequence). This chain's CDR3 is CATSRYRDGPNSPLHF. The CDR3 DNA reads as TGTGCCACCAGCAGATACCGGGACGGCCCTAATTCACCCCTCCACTTT.

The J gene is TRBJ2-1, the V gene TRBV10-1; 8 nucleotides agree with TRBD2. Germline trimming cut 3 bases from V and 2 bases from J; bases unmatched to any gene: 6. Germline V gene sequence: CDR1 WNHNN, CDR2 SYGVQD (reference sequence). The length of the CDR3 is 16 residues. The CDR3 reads CASSESGGTTYNEQFF. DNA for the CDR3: TGCGCCAGCAGTGAAAGCGGGGGAACGACCTACAATGAGCAGTTCTTC.

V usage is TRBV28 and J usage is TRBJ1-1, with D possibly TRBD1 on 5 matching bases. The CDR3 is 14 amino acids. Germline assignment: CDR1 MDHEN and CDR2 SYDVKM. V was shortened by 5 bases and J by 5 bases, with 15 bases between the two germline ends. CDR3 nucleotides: TGTGCCAGCAGTACCTGGGACGGCGGGACTGAAGCTTTCTTT. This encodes CASSTWDGGTEAFF.

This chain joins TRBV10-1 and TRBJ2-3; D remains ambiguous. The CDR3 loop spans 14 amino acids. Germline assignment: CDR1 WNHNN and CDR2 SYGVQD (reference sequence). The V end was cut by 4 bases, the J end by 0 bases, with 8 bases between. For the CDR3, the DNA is TGCGCCAGCAGTGTCGGTGGGAGCACAGATACGCAGTATTTT. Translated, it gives CASSVGGSTDTQYF.

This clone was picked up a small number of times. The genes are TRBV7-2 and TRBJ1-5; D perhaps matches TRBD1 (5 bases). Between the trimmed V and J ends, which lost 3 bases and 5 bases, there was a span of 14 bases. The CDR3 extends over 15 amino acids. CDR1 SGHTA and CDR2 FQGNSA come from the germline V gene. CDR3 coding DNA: TGTGCCAGCAGCTTCGCAGGGATTCTCGATCAGCCCCAGCATTTT. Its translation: CASSFAGILDQPQHF.

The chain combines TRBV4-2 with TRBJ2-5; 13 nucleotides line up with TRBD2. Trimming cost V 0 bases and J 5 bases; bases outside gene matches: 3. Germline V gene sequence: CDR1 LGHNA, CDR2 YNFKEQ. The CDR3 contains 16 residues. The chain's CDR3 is CASSQDTSGGAETQYF. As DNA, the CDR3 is TGTGCCAGCAGCCAAGATACTAGCGGGGGGGCGGAGACCCAGTACTTC.

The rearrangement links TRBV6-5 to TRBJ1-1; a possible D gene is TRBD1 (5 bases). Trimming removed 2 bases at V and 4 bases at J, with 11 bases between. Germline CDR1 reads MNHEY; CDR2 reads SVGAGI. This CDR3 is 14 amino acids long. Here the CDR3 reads CASSYLGVGTEAFF. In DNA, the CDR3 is TGTGCCAGCAGTTACCTGGGGGTGGGCACTGAAGCTTTCTTT.

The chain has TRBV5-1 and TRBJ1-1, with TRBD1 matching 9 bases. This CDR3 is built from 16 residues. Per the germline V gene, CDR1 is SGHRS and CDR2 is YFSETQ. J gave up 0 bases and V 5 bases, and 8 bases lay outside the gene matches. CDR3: CASSWTGDNMNTEAFF. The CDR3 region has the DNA TGCGCCAGCAGTTGGACAGGGGATAACATGAACACTGAAGCTTTCTTT.

The CDR3 coding sequence is TGTGCCAGCAGTTTAGTAATGGGACAAGCGAAGGAGGACTATGGCTACACCTTC. Protein product: CASSLVMGQAKEDYGYTF. The chain couples TRBV28 to TRBJ1-2; D is perhaps TRBD1 (6 bases). The CDR3 extends over 18 amino acids. The germline CDR1 and CDR2 sequences are MDHEN and SYDVKM. Trimming shortened V by 2 bases and J by 3 bases, and 22 bases separated the two germline ends.

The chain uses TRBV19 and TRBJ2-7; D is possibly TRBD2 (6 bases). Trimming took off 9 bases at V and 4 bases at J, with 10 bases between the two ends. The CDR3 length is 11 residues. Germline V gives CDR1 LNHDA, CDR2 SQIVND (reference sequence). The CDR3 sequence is CASGDFYEQYF. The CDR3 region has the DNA TGTGCCAGCGGGGACTTTTACGAGCAGTACTTC.

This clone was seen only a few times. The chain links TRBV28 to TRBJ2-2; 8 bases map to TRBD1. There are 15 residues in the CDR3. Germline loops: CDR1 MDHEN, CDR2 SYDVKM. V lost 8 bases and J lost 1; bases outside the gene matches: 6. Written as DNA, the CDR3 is TGTGCCAGCGAATCGGGGACAGGGAACACCGGGGAGCTGTTTTTT. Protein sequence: CASESGTGNTGELFF.

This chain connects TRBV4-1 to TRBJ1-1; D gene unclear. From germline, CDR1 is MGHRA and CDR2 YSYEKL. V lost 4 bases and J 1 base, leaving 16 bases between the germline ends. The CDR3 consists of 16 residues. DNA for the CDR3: TGCGCCAGCAGCCTTCCCCTCGATCTGGGGAACACTGAAGCTTTCTTT. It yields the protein CASSLPLDLGNTEAFF.

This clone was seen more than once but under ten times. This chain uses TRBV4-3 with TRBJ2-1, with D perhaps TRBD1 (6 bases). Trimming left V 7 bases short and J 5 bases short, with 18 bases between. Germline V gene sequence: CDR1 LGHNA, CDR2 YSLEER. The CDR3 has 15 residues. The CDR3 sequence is CASKRTAGSDNEQFF. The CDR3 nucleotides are TGCGCCAGCAAGCGGACAGCCGGCTCGGACAATGAGCAGTTCTTC.

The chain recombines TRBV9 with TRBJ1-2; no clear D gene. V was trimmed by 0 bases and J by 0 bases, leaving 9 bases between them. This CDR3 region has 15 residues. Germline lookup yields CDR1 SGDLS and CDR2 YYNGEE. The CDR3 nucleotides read TGTGCCAGCAGCGTAGGGGGATCAGCTAACTATGGCTACACCTTC. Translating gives CASSVGGSANYGYTF.